This TCR beta chain was recovered during a study of cytomegalovirus exposure and HLA in healthy donors. Use of 60 Vbeta and 13 Jbeta primers characterized the PCR. Using immunoSEQ multiplex PCR, the repertoire was profiled, and TCRdb retains in-frame clones only, with some absent. Counted here are more than 85,000 clones, around 75% occurring once; the ten biggest clones make up 2.1%. V lost 4 bases to trimming and J lost 3 bases, with 19 bases between them. The CDR3 spans 16 residues. Germline V CDR1 and CDR2: SGHRS, YFSETQ. This rearrangement joins TRBV5-1 to TRBJ1-1; D is possibly TRBD1 (5 bases). This TCR derives from a man aged 30 to 45 in good health and CMV-seronegative. Sequencing used PBMCs. The CDR3 sequence: CASSPMGLGGDTEAFF. The CDR3 bases are TGCGCCAGCAGCCCCATGGGGCTGGGGGGAGACACTGAAGCTTTCTTT. The full variable domain, rest sourced from reference TRBV5-1 and TRBJ1-1, is KAGVTQTPRYLIKTRGQQVTLSCSPISGHRSVSWYQQTPGQGLQFLFEYFSETQRNKGNFPGRFSGRQFSNSRSEMNVSTLELGDSALYLCASSPMGLGGDTEAFFGQGTRLTVV.